The following is a T cell receptor beta chain sequence with its context. Antigen unknown. V lost 4 bases, J lost 2 bases, and 9 bases lay in between. From germline, CDR1 is MNHNS and CDR2 SASEGT. The CDR3 covers 13 residues. This entry comes from a study of shared clonotypes between healthy human individuals. Overall study context: CD4 naive and CD4 memory each took three plates per donor, while CD8 naive took two and CD8 memory one. Findings and limits, study-wide: Memory subsets had estimated richness that was generally smaller than that of naive subsets.

For each subset, genomic DNA was distributed in equal portions over several immunoSEQ plates. Profiling relied on immunoSEQ multiplex PCR, and the TCRdb table lists in-frame clones only, not all of them. The repertoire holds roughly 2.2 million clones, approximately 95% seen once, with about 0.37% in the top ten. This sequence was found in a man in his late teens or twenties in good health. Some clones in this sample may be carry-over from other donors' samples. This chain connects TRBV6-1 to TRBJ2-7; D perhaps matches TRBD2 (6 bases). Material: naive CD4+ T cells from PBMCs. Subset here: CD45RA+ positively selected. Here the CDR3 DNA reads TGTGCCAGCAGTGCCTTAGCGGCCTACGAGCAGTACTTC. Translated: CASSALAAYEQYF.